This T cell receptor (beta chain) was documented in a study of graft-versus-host responses after intestinal transplantation. Overall study context: Each transplant was multivisceral, liver-intestinal, or isolated intestinal. Following induction with anti-thymocyte globulin, all recipients were given tacrolimus and steroids for about three years. General study findings and limits: There were GvH clones found in recipient marrow, and some of them appeared first in ileum or blood. In patients with graft-donor T cell macrochimerism, allograft graft-versus-host to host-versus-graft clonal ratios were high.

On this clone itself: Its cognate antigen is unknown.

Measured with immunoSEQ multiplex PCR; TCRdb has only the in-frame clones, and not every one. The sample includes around 23,000 clones, approximately 93% of them seen just once. The TCR was taken from a human patient who received an intestinal transplant, so some T cells may come from the graft donor. The sequenced sample was PBMCs, obtained 18 days after transplant.

The CDR3 region has the DNA TGTGCCAGCATTCAGGGGGAGACCCAGTACTTC. Encoded protein: CASIQGETQYF. V gene TRBV27 combines with J gene TRBJ2-5; D is possibly TRBD1 (6 bases). The V end was cut by 7 bases, the J end by 5 bases, with 8 bases between. This CDR3 comprises 11 residues. The germline V gene has CDR1 MNHEY and CDR2 SMNVEV (reference sequence).